The 23 T cell receptor beta chains below all came from one sample that was sequenced in a study of cytomegalovirus exposure and HLA in healthy donors. Primers: 60 Vbeta forward and 13 Jbeta reverse. Here immunoSEQ multiplex PCR was the method, and the copy in TCRdb shows in-frame clones only, minus some. Of 85,000 to 90,000 clones listed, around four fifths are singletons. Sequenced input: PBMCs. These TCRs come from a man aged 25 to 40 in good health and CMV-seropositive.

V is TRBV6-5 and J is TRBJ1-6, with D possibly TRBD1 on 6 matching bases. Trimming pared 0 bases from V and 10 bases from J, leaving 13 bases between. This CDR3 has 15 residues. Germline V gene sequence: CDR1 MNHEY, CDR2 SVGAGI. CDR3 nucleotide sequence: TGTGCCAGCAGTTACTCGGGGGGGGCCGGGTCACCCCTCCACTTT. This translates into CASSYSGGAGSPLHF.

The rearrangement links TRBV9 to TRBJ2-6; D perhaps matches TRBD2 (6 bases). Germline loops: CDR1 SGDLS, CDR2 YYNGEE. V lost 0 bases to trimming and J lost 1 base, with 11 bases between them. The CDR3 loop spans 17 amino acids. Written as DNA, the CDR3 is TGTGCCAGCAGCGTAGCTGGGGGGTATTCTGGGGCCAACGTCCTGACTTTC. This translates into CASSVAGGYSGANVLTF.

This sequence joins TRBV15 and TRBJ2-7; possibly TRBD2 for D (5 bases). The V and J ends lost 3 bases and 5 bases respectively, with 17 bases between them. The germline V gene encodes CDR1 LNHNV and CDR2 YYDKDF (reference sequence). This CDR3 contains 15 residues. The chain's CDR3 is CATSRVSGLRHEQYF. The CDR3 nucleotides read TGTGCCACCAGCAGGGTATCCGGACTTCGCCACGAGCAGTACTTC.

For this clone: A junction end diverges from the germline sequence, so it may reflect a read error. The rearrangement links TRBV7-9 to TRBJ2-1; the D gene is possibly TRBD1 (6 bases). The CDR3 runs 12 residues. The germline V gene encodes CDR1 SEHNR and CDR2 FQNEAQ (reference sequence). The CDR3 here is CTSSRTDNEQFF. DNA for the CDR3: TGTACCAGCAGCAGGACAGACAATGAGCAGTTCTTC. The whole variable domain, filled in from reference TRBV7-9 and TRBJ2-1, reads DTGVSQNPRHKITKRGQNVTFRCDPISEHNRLYWYRQTLGQGPEFLTYFQNEAQLEKSRLLSDRFSAERPKGSFSTLEIQRTEQGDSAMYLCTSSRTDNEQFFGPGTRLTVL.

The rearrangement uses TRBV2 and TRBJ1-6, with 7 bases lining up with TRBD1. V shed 6 bases and J 7 bases; nucleotides not matched to a gene: 12. CDR3 length equals 16 residues. Germline V CDR1 and CDR2: SNHLY, FYNNEI. The DNA of the CDR3 is TGTGCCAGCAGCAAACAGGGGCCCTATGACAATTCACCCCTCCACTTT. Translating it yields CASSKQGPYDNSPLHF.

On this clone itself: The junction does not match germline at one end; this may be a read error. V gene TRBV7-7 combines with J gene TRBJ2-1; D may be TRBD2 (6 bases). The germline gives CDR1 SSHAT, CDR2 FNYEAQ (reference sequence). The CDR3 has 15 residues. The CDR3 is CASSLSSLAHNEQFF. CDR3 DNA: TGTGCTAGCAGCTTATCTAGCCTAGCGCACAATGAGCAGTTCTTC. The variable domain in full, with the rest retrieved from reference TRBV7-7 and TRBJ2-1, is GAGVSQSPRYKVTKRGQDVTLRCDPISSHATLYWYQQALGQGPEFLTYFNYEAQPDKSGLPSDRFSAERPEGSISTLTIQRTEQRDSAMYRCASSLSSLAHNEQFFGPGTRLTVL.

The V and J genes are TRBV2 and TRBJ1-4, with TRBD1 identical over 8 bases. V lost 6 bases, J lost 2 bases, and 5 bases stayed unmatched. CDR1 and CDR2 from the germline V gene are SNHLY and FYNNEI. This CDR3 has 15 amino acids. CDR3 DNA sequence: TGTGCCAGCAGGCCTCGGACAGGGACTAATGAAAAACTGTTTTTT. This gives the protein CASRPRTGTNEKLFF.

The chain links TRBV5-1 to TRBJ2-7; TRBD2 matches at 7 bases. Germline values: CDR1 SGHRS, CDR2 YFSETQ. Unmatched junction bases numbered 10, after V lost 1 base and J lost 6 bases. This CDR3 is built from 15 residues. DNA of the CDR3: TGCGCCAGCAGCTTGAGGGTGGCTAGCGGCGCCGAGCAGTACTTC. Translated: CASSLRVASGAEQYF.

This chain uses TRBV19 with TRBJ2-7; the match to TRBD2 covers 11 bases. The germline gives CDR1 LNHDA, CDR2 SQIVND (reference sequence). The trim removed 7 bases at V and 2 bases at J, leaving 13 bases unmatched. This CDR3 comprises 17 residues. The CDR3 reads CASTPYGGLADPYEQYF. The CDR3 DNA sequence: TGTGCCAGTACCCCCTACGGGGGACTAGCGGATCCCTACGAGCAGTACTTC.

V and J are TRBV5-1 and TRBJ2-5; TRBD2 aligns across 10 bases. The end of the DNA fits TRBJ2-7 better, so the J call may be wrong. This CDR3 has 15 residues. Germline loops: CDR1 SGHRS, CDR2 YFSETQ. For the CDR3, the DNA is TGCGCCAGCAGCTGGATAGCGGGGGGTACGTACGAGCAGTACTTC. Translating gives CASSWIAGGTYEQYF.

This clone showed up just a few times. This chain uses TRBV5-4 with TRBJ2-1; D may be TRBD1 (6 bases). This CDR3 contains 15 residues. V lost 0 bases and J lost 3, with 10 bases in between. Germline CDR1 and CDR2: SGHNT and YYREEE (reference sequence). CDR3 region: CASSLAGVFYNEQFF. Written as DNA, the CDR3 is TGTGCCAGCAGCTTGGCAGGGGTCTTCTACAATGAGCAGTTCTTC.

The chain recombines TRBV7-7 with TRBJ2-5, with D uncertain. CDR1 SSHAT and CDR2 FNYEAQ come from the germline V gene (reference sequence). Trimming removed 5 bases from V and 0 bases from J, with 7 bases in between. The CDR3 runs to 13 residues. The CDR3 nucleotides are TGTGCCAGCAGCCCACAGAACCAAGAGACCCAGTACTTC. Its translation: CASSPQNQETQYF.

The chain has TRBV27 and TRBJ1-5, with unresolved D. The V end was cut by 5 bases, the J end by 4 bases, with 12 bases between. The CDR3 length is 14 residues. CDR1 MNHEY and CDR2 SMNVEV come from the germline V gene (reference sequence). The CDR3 reads CASSPSQRNQPQHF. CDR3 nucleotide sequence: TGTGCCAGCAGTCCGTCACAGCGGAATCAGCCCCAGCATTTT.

The chain joins TRBV7-9 to TRBJ1-2; 10 nucleotides match TRBD1. The CDR3 totals 17 residues. Germline V lookup: CDR1 SEHNR, CDR2 FQNEAQ (reference sequence). With 3 bases clipped from V and 4 bases from J, the junction kept 11 bases outside the gene matches. The CDR3 sequence: CASSFAGTGELSYGYTF. The CDR3 nucleotides are TGTGCCAGCAGCTTTGCCGGGACAGGGGAGTTGAGCTATGGCTACACCTTC.

The rearrangement joins TRBV14 to TRBJ1-6; no definite D call. Trimming removed 0 bases at V and 4 bases at J, with 10 bases between. The CDR3 is made up of 16 amino acids. The germline V gene encodes CDR1 SGHDN and CDR2 FVKESK. For the CDR3, the DNA is TGTGCCAGCAGCCAAGATCTGAGGCGGTATAATTCACCCCTCCACTTT. This sequence encodes CASSQDLRRYNSPLHF.

V usage is TRBV7-6 and J usage is TRBJ2-7; a weak D match, TRBD2 (5 bases). V lost 5 bases and J 3 bases, leaving 11 bases between the germline ends. The CDR3 consists of 13 residues. CDR1 is SGHVS and CDR2 is FNYEAQ in the germline V gene. CDR3 in amino acids: CASSRSRDYEQYF. CDR3 coding DNA: TGTGCCAGCAGCCGTAGCCGGGACTACGAGCAGTACTTC. Using reference TRBV7-6 and TRBJ2-7 for the parts outside the CDR3, the full variable domain is GAGVSQSPRYKVTKRGQDVALRCDPISGHVSLYWYRQALGQGPEFLTYFNYEAQQDKSGLPNDRFSAERPEGSISTLTIQRTEQRDSAMYRCASSRSRDYEQYFGPGTRLTVT.

The chain combines TRBV5-1 with TRBJ2-5, with a weak D call TRBD1 (6 bases). Germline loops: CDR1 SGHRS, CDR2 YFSETQ. Between the trimmed V and J ends, which lost 4 bases and 7 bases, there was a span of 17 bases. The CDR3 extends over 14 amino acids. CDR3 nucleotides: TGCGCCAGCAGCCAGCGAGGGGGTGGTGGGACCCAGTACTTC. This translates into CASSQRGGGGTQYF.

The V and J genes are TRBV5-6 and TRBJ2-7, with a tentative D call TRBD1 (6 bases). The V gene's germline CDR1 is SGHDT and CDR2 YYEEEE. The CDR3 contains 16 residues. Trimming cost V 4 bases and J 0 bases, with 17 bases left between them. In DNA form, the CDR3 reads TGTGCCAGCAGCACCGGCCCTCAGGGGCCCTCCTACGAGCAGTACTTC. Protein product: CASSTGPQGPSYEQYF.

CDR3 amino acids: CASKGAGYGYTF. The CDR3 bases are TGTGCCAGCAAGGGGGCAGGGTATGGCTACACCTTC. The gene calls are TRBV11-2 and TRBJ1-2; 7 bases are a match to TRBD1. Germline V gene sequence: CDR1 SGHAT, CDR2 FQNNGV. Trimming cost V 7 bases and J 5 bases; bases outside gene matches: 4. This CDR3 comprises 12 residues.

V is TRBV9 and J is TRBJ1-2, with a weak D call TRBD1 (5 bases). Germline assignment: CDR1 SGDLS and CDR2 YYNGEE. V lost 3 bases and J lost 8, with 23 bases in between. The CDR3 length is 16 residues. CDR3 sequence reads: CASSAGGDGRAGGYTF. CDR3 nucleotide sequence: TGTGCCAGCAGCGCCGGAGGGGACGGCCGAGCGGGGGGCTACACCTTC.

This chain uses TRBV27 with TRBJ2-1; TRBD2 matches at 12 bases. Trimming took 7 bases from V and 7 from J; bases not matched to a gene: 8. This CDR3 is built from 15 residues. The germline V gene encodes CDR1 MNHEY and CDR2 SMNVEV (reference sequence). The CDR3 sequence: CASNGGLAGPNEQFF. The DNA for the CDR3 is TGTGCCAGCAATGGGGGACTAGCGGGTCCGAATGAGCAGTTCTTC.

This chain uses TRBV11-2 with TRBJ2-7, with 8 bases fitting TRBD2. J lost 2 bases, V lost 2 bases, and 5 bases had no gene match. Germline V gene lookup returns CDR1 SGHAT and CDR2 FQNNGV. This CDR3 region has 15 residues. This chain's CDR3 is CASSLWRGATYEQYF. The CDR3 nucleotides read TGTGCCAGCAGCTTATGGCGGGGGGCAACCTACGAGCAGTACTTC.

There are a few counts of this clone. The gene calls are TRBV14 and TRBJ2-5; D might be TRBD1 (6 bases). The V end was cut by 4 bases, the J end by 1 base, with 19 bases between. Germline V gene sequence: CDR1 SGHDN, CDR2 FVKESK. The CDR3 consists of 17 residues. CDR3 DNA: TGTGCCAGCAGCCCTTCACTACTGACAGGACCCCAAGAGACCCAGTACTTC. It codes for CASSPSLLTGPQETQYF.